This TCR beta chain was identified in a study of T cell repertoires in ileal Crohn's disease. Study-wide background: Median disease duration was about 8.2 years; about 37% smoked at surgery.

General study findings and limits: Clonal expansions were more frequent in active smokers than non-smokers at surgery. Sorted CD8 T cells held more high-frequency clones than CD4.

V dropped 3 bases and J dropped 3 bases, with 6 bases sitting between them. CDR3 size: 13 residues. Per the germline V gene, CDR1 is SGHKS and CDR2 is YYEKEE (reference sequence). This table comes from immunoSEQ multiplex PCR, and its TCRdb copy is limited to in-frame clones, with some not included. Among more than 12,000 clones listed, over 60% were seen once. About this clone: Its target is unknown.

The sequence was collected from an adult with Crohn's disease. What was sequenced was ileal tissue. This chain uses TRBV5-5 with TRBJ2-2; the D is unclear. The CDR3 spells CASSSSYTGELFF. The CDR3 bases are TGTGCCAGCAGCTCTTCTTACACCGGGGAGCTGTTTTTT.